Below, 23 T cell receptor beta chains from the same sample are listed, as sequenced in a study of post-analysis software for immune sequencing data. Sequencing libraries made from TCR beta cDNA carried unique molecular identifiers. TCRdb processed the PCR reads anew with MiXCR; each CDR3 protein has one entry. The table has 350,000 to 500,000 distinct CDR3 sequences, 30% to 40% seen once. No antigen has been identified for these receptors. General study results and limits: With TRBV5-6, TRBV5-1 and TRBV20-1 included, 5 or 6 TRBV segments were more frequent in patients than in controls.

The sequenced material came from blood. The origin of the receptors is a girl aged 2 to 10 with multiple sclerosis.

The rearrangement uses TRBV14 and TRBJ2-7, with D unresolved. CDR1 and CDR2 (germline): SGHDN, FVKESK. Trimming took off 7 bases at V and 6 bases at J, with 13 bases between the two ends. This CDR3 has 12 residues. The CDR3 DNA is TGTGCCAGCAACACTTCCCCCGGCGAGCAGTACTTC. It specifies CASNTSPGEQYF.

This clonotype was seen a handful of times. CDR3 sequence (DNA): TGCAGTGCTAGAGTCGAAGCGGGATCACCCCTCCACTTT. It codes for CSARVEAGSPLHF. The chain joins TRBV20-1 to TRBJ1-6; D call uncertain. This CDR3 spans 13 amino acids. Germline lookup yields CDR1 DFQATT and CDR2 SNEGSKA (reference sequence). V was trimmed by 1 base and J by 10 bases, leaving 11 bases between them.

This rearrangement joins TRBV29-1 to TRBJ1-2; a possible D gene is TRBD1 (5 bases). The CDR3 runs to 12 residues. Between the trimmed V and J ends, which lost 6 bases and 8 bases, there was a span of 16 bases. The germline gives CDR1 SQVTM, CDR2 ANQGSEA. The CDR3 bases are TGCAGCGTGATGGCCGGGGCCGAGGGCTACACCTTC. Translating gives CSVMAGAEGYTF.

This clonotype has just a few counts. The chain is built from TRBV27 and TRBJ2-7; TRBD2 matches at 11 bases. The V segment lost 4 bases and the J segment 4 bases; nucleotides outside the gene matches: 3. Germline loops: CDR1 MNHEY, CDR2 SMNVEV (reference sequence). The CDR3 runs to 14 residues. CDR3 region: CASSWASGGYEQYF. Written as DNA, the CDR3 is TGTGCCAGCAGTTGGGCTAGCGGGGGGTACGAGCAGTACTTC.

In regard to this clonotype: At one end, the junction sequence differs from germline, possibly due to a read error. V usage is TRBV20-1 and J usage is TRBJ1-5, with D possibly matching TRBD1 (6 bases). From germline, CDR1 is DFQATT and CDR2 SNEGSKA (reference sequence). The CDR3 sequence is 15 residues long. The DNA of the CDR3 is TGCAGTGCTAGGAATTCGGGGGGGCGAAATCAGCCCCTGCATTTT. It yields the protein CSARNSGGRNQPLHF.

The CDR3 loop reads CASTGLPSSYEQYF. DNA for the CDR3: TGTGCCAGCACGGGACTACCAAGCTCCTACGAGCAGTACTTC. The chain recombines TRBV2 with TRBJ2-7; 7 bases align to TRBD2. This CDR3 contains 14 residues. CDR1 SNHLY and CDR2 FYNNEI come from the germline V gene. V was pared by 7 bases and J by 0 bases, with 6 bases of the junction left unmatched. The full variable domain, with the rest looked up from reference TRBV2 and TRBJ2-7, is EPEVTQTPSHQVTQMGQEVILRCVPISNHLYFYWYRQILGQKVEFLVSFYNNEISEKSEIFDDQFSVERPDGSNFTLKIRSTKLEDSAMYFCASTGLPSSYEQYFGPGTRLTVT.

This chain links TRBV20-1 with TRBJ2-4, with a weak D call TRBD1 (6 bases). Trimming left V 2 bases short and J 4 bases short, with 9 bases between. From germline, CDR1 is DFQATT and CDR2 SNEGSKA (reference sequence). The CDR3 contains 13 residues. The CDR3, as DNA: TGCAGTGCTAGAACAGGACAGAAAAACATTCAGTACTTC. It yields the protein CSARTGQKNIQYF.

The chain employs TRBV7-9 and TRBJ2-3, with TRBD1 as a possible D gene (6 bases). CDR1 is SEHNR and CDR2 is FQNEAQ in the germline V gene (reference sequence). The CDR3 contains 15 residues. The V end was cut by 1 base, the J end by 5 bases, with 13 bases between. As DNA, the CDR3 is TGTGCCAGCAGCTTAGAGAACCAGGGGAGAGATACGCAGTATTTT. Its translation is CASSLENQGRDTQYF.

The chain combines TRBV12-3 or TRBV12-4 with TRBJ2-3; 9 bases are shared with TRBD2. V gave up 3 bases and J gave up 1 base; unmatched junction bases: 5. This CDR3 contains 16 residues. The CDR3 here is CASSFSGGGGTDTQYF. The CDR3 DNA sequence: TGTGCCAGCAGTTTTAGCGGGGGCGGGGGCACAGATACGCAGTATTTT.

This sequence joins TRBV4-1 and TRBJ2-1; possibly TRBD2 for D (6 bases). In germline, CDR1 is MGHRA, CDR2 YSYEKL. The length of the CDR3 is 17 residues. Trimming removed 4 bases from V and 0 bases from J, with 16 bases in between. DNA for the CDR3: TGCGCCAGCAGCCCGGAGGGAGCACCCAGCTCCTACAATGAGCAGTTCTTC. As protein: CASSPEGAPSSYNEQFF.

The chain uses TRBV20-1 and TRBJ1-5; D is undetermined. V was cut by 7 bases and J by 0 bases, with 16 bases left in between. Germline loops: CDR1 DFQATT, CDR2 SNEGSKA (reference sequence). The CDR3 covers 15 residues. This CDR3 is CSVSWGGLSNQPQHF. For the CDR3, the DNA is TGCAGTGTGTCCTGGGGAGGGCTTAGCAATCAGCCCCAGCATTTT.

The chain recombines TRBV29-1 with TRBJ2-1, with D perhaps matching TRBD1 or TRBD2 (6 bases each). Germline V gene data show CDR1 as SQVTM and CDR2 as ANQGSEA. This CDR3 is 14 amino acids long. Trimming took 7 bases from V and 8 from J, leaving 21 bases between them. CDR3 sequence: CSAIYREAKDEQFF. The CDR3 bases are TGCAGCGCCATTTACAGGGAGGCTAAGGATGAGCAGTTCTTC.

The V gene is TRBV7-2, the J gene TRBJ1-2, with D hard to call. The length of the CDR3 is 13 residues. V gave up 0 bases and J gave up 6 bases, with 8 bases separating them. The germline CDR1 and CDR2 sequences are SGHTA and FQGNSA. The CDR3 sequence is CASSLARRDGYTF. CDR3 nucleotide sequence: TGTGCCAGCAGCTTAGCGAGGCGTGATGGCTACACCTTC.

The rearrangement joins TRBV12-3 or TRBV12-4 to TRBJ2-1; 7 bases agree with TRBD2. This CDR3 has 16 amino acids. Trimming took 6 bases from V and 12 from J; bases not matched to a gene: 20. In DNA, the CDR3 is TGTGCCAGCAGGTCGTTCGGGGGGAGTGCGGGAAGTCCGCAGTTCTTC. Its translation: CASRSFGGSAGSPQFF.

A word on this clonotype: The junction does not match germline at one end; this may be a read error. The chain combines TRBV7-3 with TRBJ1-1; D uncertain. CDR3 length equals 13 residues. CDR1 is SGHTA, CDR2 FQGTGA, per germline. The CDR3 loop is CANSLSLRAEAFF. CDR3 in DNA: TGTGCCAACAGCTTATCCTTGAGGGCTGAAGCTTTCTTT.

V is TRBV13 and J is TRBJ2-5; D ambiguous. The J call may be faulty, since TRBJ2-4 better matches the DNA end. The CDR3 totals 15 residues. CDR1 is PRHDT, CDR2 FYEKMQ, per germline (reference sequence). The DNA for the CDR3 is TGTGCCAGCAGCGGCGCGAGAGGCTCCAAAAACATTCAGTACTTC. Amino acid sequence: CASSGARGSKNIQYF.

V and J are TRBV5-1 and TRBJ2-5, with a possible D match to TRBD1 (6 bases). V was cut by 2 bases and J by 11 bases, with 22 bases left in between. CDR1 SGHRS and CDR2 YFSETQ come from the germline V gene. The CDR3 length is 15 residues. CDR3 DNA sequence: TGCGCCAGCAGCTTAGGACAGATTCGGAACAATGAGCAGTACTTC. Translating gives CASSLGQIRNNEQYF. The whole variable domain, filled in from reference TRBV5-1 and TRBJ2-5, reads KAGVTQTPRYLIKTRGQQVTLSCSPISGHRSVSWYQQTPGQGLQFLFEYFSETQRNKGNFPGRFSGRQFSNSRSEMNVSTLELGDSALYLCASSLGQIRNNEQYFGPGTRLLVL.

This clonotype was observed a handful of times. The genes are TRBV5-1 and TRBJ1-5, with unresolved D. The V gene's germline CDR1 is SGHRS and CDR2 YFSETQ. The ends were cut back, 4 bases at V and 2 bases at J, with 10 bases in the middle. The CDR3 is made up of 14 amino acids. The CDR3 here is CASSKDVGNQPQHF. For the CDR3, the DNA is TGCGCCAGCAGCAAGGACGTGGGCAATCAGCCCCAGCATTTT.

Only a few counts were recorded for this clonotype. Here the CDR3 DNA reads TGTGCCAGCAGCCTTTGGGGGGGGGGAAACTATGGCTACACCTTC. Residues: CASSLWGGGNYGYTF. The chain joins TRBV28 to TRBJ1-2; TRBD1 might be the D (5 bases). V gave up 6 bases and J gave up 2 bases, with 16 bases separating them. Germline CDR1 and CDR2: MDHEN and SYDVKM. The CDR3 has 15 amino acids.

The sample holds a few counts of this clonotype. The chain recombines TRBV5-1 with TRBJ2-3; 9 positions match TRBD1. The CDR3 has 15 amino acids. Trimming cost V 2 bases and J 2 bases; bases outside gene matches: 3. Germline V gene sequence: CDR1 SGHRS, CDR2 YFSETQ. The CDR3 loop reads CASSLQGAFTDTQYF. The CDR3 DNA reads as TGCGCCAGCAGCTTACAGGGGGCGTTCACAGATACGCAGTATTTT.

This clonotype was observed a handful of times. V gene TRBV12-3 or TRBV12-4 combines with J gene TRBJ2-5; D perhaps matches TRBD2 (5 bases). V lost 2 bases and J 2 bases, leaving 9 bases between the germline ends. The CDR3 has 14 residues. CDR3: CASSLRRRQETQYF. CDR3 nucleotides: TGTGCCAGCAGTTTAAGGCGGAGGCAAGAGACCCAGTACTTC.

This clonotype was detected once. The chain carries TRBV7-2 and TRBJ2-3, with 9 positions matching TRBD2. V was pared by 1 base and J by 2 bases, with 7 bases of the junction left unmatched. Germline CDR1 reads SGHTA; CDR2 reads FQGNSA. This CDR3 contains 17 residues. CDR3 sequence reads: CASSLDGASGTTDTQYF. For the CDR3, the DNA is TGTGCCAGCAGCTTAGATGGGGCTAGCGGGACCACAGATACGCAGTATTTT. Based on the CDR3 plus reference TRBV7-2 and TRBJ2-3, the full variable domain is GAGVSQSPSNKVTEKGKDVELRCDPISGHTALYWYRQSLGQGLEFLIYFQGNSAPDKSGLPSDRFSAERTGGSVSTLTIQRTQQEDSAVYLCASSLDGASGTTDTQYFGPGTRLTVL.

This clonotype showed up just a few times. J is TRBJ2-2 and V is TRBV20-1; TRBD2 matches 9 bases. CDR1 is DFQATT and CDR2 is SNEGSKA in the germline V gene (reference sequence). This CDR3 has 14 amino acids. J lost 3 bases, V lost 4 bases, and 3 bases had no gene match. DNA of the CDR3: TGCAGTGCTATAGCGGGAGATCACACCGGGGAGCTGTTTTTT. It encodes CSAIAGDHTGELFF.